This T cell receptor (beta chain) was sequenced for a study of long-term antiretroviral therapy in people with HIV. Study-level results: Repertoires in HIV (unlike those of controls) had narrower CDR3 length ranges.

Worth noting for this clone: Its target is unknown. Mismatch with germline at one junction end may stem from a read error.

CDR3 size: 13 residues. CDR1 SQVTM and CDR2 ANQGSEA come from the germline V gene. Samples were assayed with immunoSEQ v3.0 at survey level. Generated by immunoSEQ multiplex PCR, the TCRdb table keeps only in-frame clones and is missing some. The sample shows about 32,000 clones, approximately 85% of them seen only once. This chain connects TRBV29-1 to TRBJ2-3; 7 nucleotides line up with TRBD2. This TCR was recovered from a man aged 18 to 29 with HIV. Specimen: unsorted PBMCs, collected around 3.3 years after starting antiretroviral therapy. The DNA of the CDR3 is TGCAGCGTTGAAGTCGGGGGGTCAGAGACGCAGTATTTT. Translated, it gives CSVEVGGSETQYF.